This T cell receptor beta chain was captured by sequencing in a study of OX40 agonist ivuxolimab in advanced cancers. In the study overall: Previous treatment with anti-PD-1, anti-PD-L1 or anti-CTLA-4 therapy was allowed; 40% had received some.

The protocol was immunoSEQ multiplex PCR, while the TCRdb copy is restricted to in-frame clones and leaves out a portion. The repertoire has fewer than 100,000 clones, approximately 91% of them found once; the top ten carry roughly 0.32%. The CDR3 length is 15 residues. The V gene's germline CDR1 is SGHNT and CDR2 YYREEE (reference sequence). V shed 4 bases, J shed 2 bases, and the junction held 5 bases outside the gene matches. Individuals having autoimmune disease history or systemic immunosuppression were not enrolled. The material sequenced was CD4+ or CD8+ T cells sorted from blood, taken in a trial of the OX40 agonist ivuxolimab. The chain joins TRBV5-4 to TRBJ1-3, with TRBD1 identical over 8 bases. The clonotype comes from an adult with an advanced solid tumor such as melanoma, head and neck, liver or kidney cancer. This chain's CDR3 is CASSPDRAAGNTIYF. For the CDR3, the DNA is TGTGCCAGCAGCCCGGACAGGGCTGCTGGAAACACCATATATTTT.